This entry is about one T cell receptor (beta chain). Its antigen is not known. This sample is drawn from a study of T cell repertoires in aging, cancer and after chemotherapy. Study details: Donor ages fell into six groups from 30 or younger up to 70 or older. Repeat sampling of healthy donors over several months to years showed clear clonal overlap. General study results and limits: Loss of evenness, beyond lost richness, contributed to age-related TCR diversity decline in cancer patients. In each cancer cohort, median generation probability increased across chemotherapy, suggesting thymic output rebounded.

Peripheral blood genomic DNA, not sorted cells or RNA, was the template. The germline V gene encodes CDR1 DFQATT and CDR2 SNEGSKA (reference sequence). This CDR3 comprises 15 residues. Trimming took 0 bases from V and 5 from J, leaving 14 bases between them. TRB rearrangements spanning V, D and J were amplified using mixed TRB-A/B primers. Each CDR3 protein gets one entry after TCRdb re-called the multiplex PCR reads with MiXCR. This table holds over 10,000 distinct CDR3 sequences, over 25% found once. The source material was blood. This receptor was taken from a human donor in good health. The V gene is TRBV20-1, the J gene TRBJ1-5; D is possibly TRBD1 (5 bases). In nucleotides, the CDR3 is TGCAGTGCTAGAGATCCGGGGGTGGTGTATCAGCCCCAGCATTTT. Protein sequence: CSARDPGVVYQPQHF.